The source of this T cell receptor beta chain is a study of T cells expressing NK-cell markers. In germline, CDR1 is MGHRA, CDR2 YSYEKL. This CDR3 has 16 residues. TCRdb reprocessed the 5' RACE reads and reports one entry per CDR3 protein, with no DNA. Its listing shows 500,000 or so distinct CDR3 sequences. Material for sequencing was blood T cells: a sorted CD56 or NKG2C T cell subset, CD4+ or CD8+ T cells, or bulk PBMC T cells (not recorded which). V gene TRBV4-1 combines with J gene TRBJ2-3; absent DNA, TCRdb's TRBD2 call cannot be checked. This TCR came from a young man in good health. The CDR3 reads CASSPRSGLAGDTQYF.